This T cell receptor (beta chain) is drawn from a study of T-cell memory formation after mild COVID-19. General study results and limits: Specificity for SARS-CoV-2 was not confirmed among the second-wave clones peaking on day 37. Researchers found some responding clones in pre-infection memory, a sign that cross-reactive memory joined.

Trimming pared 3 bases from V and 6 bases from J, leaving 14 bases between. The CDR3 has 14 amino acids. Germline assignment: CDR1 LNHDA and CDR2 SQIVND (reference sequence). MiXCR was run by TCRdb on the 5' RACE reads, yielding one entry per CDR3 protein. In the table there are 200,000 to 250,000 distinct CDR3 sequences, just over 9.5% of which are singletons. There are a few counts of this clonotype. Its antigen is currently unknown. Material: PBMCs or a T cell subset sorted from them (not recorded which). J is TRBJ1-2 and V is TRBV19; D ambiguous. This TCR derives from a man younger than 35 who had mild COVID-19 (a few samples of this study predate the infection). Cell type and time point are not known. The CDR3 loop reads CASSIDLPPHGYTF. CDR3 DNA sequence: TGTGCCAGTAGTATTGACCTACCACCCCATGGCTACACCTTC. The entire variable domain, with the rest obtained from reference TRBV19 and TRBJ1-2, is as follows: DGGITQSPKYLFRKEGQNVTLSCEQNLNHDAMYWYRQDPGQGLRLIYYSQIVNDFQKGDIAEGYSVSREKKESFPLTVTSAQKNPTAFYLCASSIDLPPHGYTFGSGTRLTVV.